A selection of T cell receptor beta chains follows, all from one sample in a study of shared clonotypes between healthy human individuals. The assay was immunoSEQ multiplex PCR, and TCRdb's table has in-frame clones only and misses some. The sample consists of almost 700,000 clones, about 90% of them appearing once. The sample comprised naive CD8+ T cells sorted from blood. The source of these receptors is a man aged 30 to 39 in good health. Both conserved end residues are part of each CDR3. D genes are given only for firm matches. Expanded clones get a size class; other rows say once, few or many, or leave the size out.

TRBD1,.,TRBJ2-3,TRBV18,TGTGCCAGCGGGGGACAGGACAGCACAGATACGCAGTATTTT,CASGGQDSTDTQYF
TRBD2,.,TRBJ2-1,TRBV6-1,TGTGCCAGCAGCGGACTAGCGGGAGGGCTTGAGCAGTTCTTC,CASSGLAGGLEQFF
.,.,TRBJ2-2,TRBV7-8,TGTGCCAGCAGCTTGTCGGGACTGTCGTACACCGGGGAGCTGTTTTTT,CASSLSGLSYTGELFF
.,.,TRBJ1-4,TRBV18,TGTGCCAGCTCCCCGGCCGGGGATGAAAAACTGTTTTTT,CASSPAGDEKLFF
.,few,TRBJ1-5,TRBV6-5,TGTGCCAGCAGTTACTCGACAAGTCAGCCCCAGCATTTT,CASSYSTSQPQHF
.,.,TRBJ1-1,TRBV29-1,TGCAGCGTTTGTATTCCGGGACGGGGCACTGAAACTTTCTTT,CSVCIPGRGTETFF
.,.,TRBJ2-1,TRBV11-2,TGTGCCAGCAGTTACGCCAGCGGCAATGAGCAGTTCTTC,CASSYASGNEQFF
.,.,TRBJ2-2,TRBV7-3,TGTGCCAGCAGCTTTTTAGGTTATGCGGAGAACGCCGGGGAGCTGTTTTTT,CASSFLGYAENAGELFF
.,once,TRBJ2-1,TRBV28,TGTGCCAGCACTTACCGTAGGAGTAATGAGCAGTTCTTC,CASTYRRSNEQFF
TRBD2,.,TRBJ2-5,TRBV14,TGTGCCAGCAGCCCGAGGCTAGCGGGAGGTTATCGAAGAGAGACCCAGTACTTC,CASSPRLAGGYRRETQYF
.,.,TRBJ2-1,TRBV29-1,TGCAGCGTTGGCGGGACAGCGGATTCCAATGAGCAGTTCTTC,CSVGGTADSNEQFF
TRBD2,.,TRBJ2-1,TRBV14,TGTGCCAGCAGCCAAGAAAGCGGGAGGGCCTACGACAATGAGCAGTTCTTC,CASSQESGRAYDNEQFF
.,.,TRBJ2-7,TRBV29-1,TGCAGCGTTGAACCGGACGGGTATGAGAACGAGCAGTACTTC,CSVEPDGYENEQYF
.,.,TRBJ2-7,TRBV15,TGTGCCACCAGCAGAGACAGCTCCTACGAGCAGTACTTC,CATSRDSSYEQYF
TRBD1,.,TRBJ1-3,TRBV19,TGTGCCAGTAGGCCGGACAGGGTCCCTGGAAACACCATATATTTT,CASRPDRVPGNTIYF
TRBD1,.,TRBJ1-4,TRBV4-1,TGCGCCAGCAGCCATCACCGGCAGGGGGCGGGTGAAAAACTGTTTTTT,CASSHHRQGAGEKLFF
TRBD2,.,TRBJ2-7,TRBV9,TGTGCCAGCAGTCGAGCGGGGAGCTCCTACGAGCAGTACTTC,CASSRAGSSYEQYF
.,.,TRBJ2-1,TRBV28,TGTGCCAGCAGACATGGGACGGTGACCTACAATGAGCAGTTCTTC,CASRHGTVTYNEQFF
.,.,TRBJ2-1,TRBV5-4,TGTGCCAGCAGCTTGGAGGGGCAGGGGAATGAGCAGTTCTTC,CASSLEGQGNEQFF
.,.,TRBJ1-1,TRBV7-6,TGTGCCAGCAGCTGGGGGGGGACTGAAGCTTTCTTT,CASSWGGTEAFF
TRBD1,.,TRBJ1-1,TRBV5-1,TGCGCCAGCAGCGATCAAATGACAGGGGAAGTGAACACTGAAGCTTTCTTT,CASSDQMTGEVNTEAFF
.,.,TRBJ2-2,TRBV21-1,TGTGCCAGCAGCAAAGAAACGACGCCAGGTACGACTACCGGGGAGCTGTTTTTT,CASSKETTPGTTTGELFF
TRBD1,.,TRBJ1-4,TRBV11-2,TGTGCCAGCAGCTTAGATATTACAGGGGGTGTAACTAATGAAAAACTGTTTTTT,CASSLDITGGVTNEKLFF
TRBD2,.,TRBJ2-3,TRBV7-9,TGTGCCAGCAGCCCCCCCCTTAGCGGGTATAGCACAGATACGCAGTATTTT,CASSPPLSGYSTDTQYF
TRBD2,.,TRBJ2-1,TRBV4-1,TGCGCTAGCGGGGGGGACGGCTCCTACAATGAGCAGTTCTTC,CASGGDGSYNEQFF
TRBD2,.,TRBJ2-1,TRBV7-6,TGTGCCAGCAGTCCGTCAGCGGGAGATAGCTACAATGAGCAGTTCTTC,CASSPSAGDSYNEQFF
.,once,TRBJ2-3,TRBV7-6,TGTGCCAGCAGCCCTAGTGGGGGAACCTCCGAGTATTTT,CASSPSGGTSEYF
TRBD2,.,TRBJ2-7,TRBV4-1,TGCGCCAGCAGGACCGAACTAGCGGGAGGAATTTACGAGCAGTACTTC,CASRTELAGGIYEQYF
.,few,TRBJ2-7,TRBV4-1,TGCGCCAGCAGCCAAGATGGCGAGATAGGGTACGAGCAGTACTTC,CASSQDGEIGYEQYF
TRBD1,few,TRBJ2-7,TRBV9,TGTGCCAGCAGCTACGGACAGGGAAACTACGAGCAGTACTTC,CASSYGQGNYEQYF
TRBD2,.,TRBJ2-5,TRBV15,TGTGCCACCATGGGCTGGGTGGCGGGGGGCCAAGAGACCCAGTACTTC,CATMGWVAGGQETQYF
TRBD2,.,TRBJ2-3,TRBV2,TGTGCCAGCAGTGAAGCGGCCGGGACTAGCGGGAAGGGGACAGATACGCAGTATTTT,CASSEAAGTSGKGTDTQYF
TRBD2,.,TRBJ2-1,TRBV7-7,TGTGCTAGCAGCTTGGGACTAGCTAGCTACAATGAGCAGTTCTTC,CASSLGLASYNEQFF
.,.,TRBJ2-7,TRBV27,TGTGCCAGCAGAACCACCCAGGGCAGGAGTACCTACGAGCAGTACTTC,CASRTTQGRSTYEQYF